The 30 T cell receptor beta chains reported below all come from one sample, sequenced in a study of control samples from healthy donors and cancer patients (dated by TCRdb to the early 2020s). Library prep was done by the immunoSEQ multiplex PCR assay. Here the immuneACCESS table is served through TCRdb, limited to in-frame sequences with V and J called. Missing clones are a known gap in these copies; in checked studies unresolved V genes cover under half, and the rest lacks a known reason. The table kept for this sample lists fewer than 250,000 clones. The ten largest account for roughly 2% of the sample. Sequencing was done on a sample of blood. The receptors shown here come from a young woman in good health.

The V and J genes are TRBV2 and TRBJ1-6; TRBD1 aligns across 7 bases. The CDR3 consists of 14 residues. From germline, CDR1 is SNHLY and CDR2 FYNNEI. The trim removed 11 bases at V and 7 bases at J, leaving 11 bases unmatched. CDR3 residues: CAGSPGTENSPLHF. In nucleotides, the CDR3 is TGTGCCGGCTCTCCCGGGACAGAGAATTCACCCCTCCACTTT.

This chain joins TRBV5-1 and TRBJ2-1; D is undetermined. Trimming stripped 1 base from V and 9 bases from J, with 5 bases between. The germline CDR1 and CDR2 sequences are SGHRS and YFSETQ. This CDR3 comprises 11 residues. In nucleotides, the CDR3 is TGCGCCAGCAGCTTGAGCATTGAGCAGTTCTTC. This sequence encodes CASSLSIEQFF.

The chain joins TRBV12-3 or TRBV12-4 to TRBJ1-1; D ambiguous. The CDR3 length is 13 residues. The germline V and J ends were trimmed by 2 bases and 6 bases, with 10 bases remaining between them. The CDR3 DNA follows: TGTGCCAGCAGTTTATGGGCCGTTGCTGAAGCTTTCTTT. Amino acids: CASSLWAVAEAFF.

The rearrangement uses TRBV7-8 and TRBJ1-1, with 7 bases lining up with TRBD1. This CDR3 contains 15 residues. Germline trimming cut 2 bases from V and 3 bases from J; bases unmatched to any gene: 6. Germline V CDR1 and CDR2: SGHVS, FQNEAQ. The CDR3 region has the DNA TGTGCCAGCAGCTTAAACGAGGGGGCGGACACTGAAGCTTTCTTT. Translation: CASSLNEGADTEAFF.

V is TRBV5-1 and J is TRBJ2-2; D ambiguous. V lost 6 bases, J lost 4 bases, and 16 bases lay in between. The CDR3 loop spans 15 amino acids. The germline gives CDR1 SGHRS, CDR2 YFSETQ. The CDR3 is CASKRVDAITGELFF. The DNA of the CDR3 is TGCGCCAGCAAACGGGTGGACGCGATCACCGGGGAGCTGTTTTTT.

The genes are TRBV5-1 and TRBJ1-1; 9 bases line up with TRBD1. The length of the CDR3 is 16 residues. The V gene end was trimmed by 3 bases and the J gene end by 1 base; junction bases not matched to a gene: 7. Per the germline V gene, CDR1 is SGHRS and CDR2 is YFSETQ. The CDR3 sequence: CASSSGTGFGNTEAFF. Written as DNA, the CDR3 is TGCGCCAGCAGCTCCGGGACAGGGTTCGGGAACACTGAAGCTTTCTTT.

The chain combines TRBV6-1 with TRBJ1-2; D remains unclear. The germline V and J ends were trimmed by 2 bases and 4 bases, with 17 bases remaining between them. Germline V gives CDR1 MNHNS, CDR2 SASEGT. The CDR3 is 16 amino acids. The CDR3 protein is CASSEIEMGASYGYTF. CDR3 bases: TGTGCCAGCAGTGAAATCGAGATGGGCGCCAGCTATGGCTACACCTTC.

The chain recombines TRBV5-1 with TRBJ2-2; D gene unclear. The V end was cut by 2 bases, the J end by 4 bases, with 12 bases between. This CDR3 is 15 amino acids long. Germline V CDR1 and CDR2: SGHRS, YFSETQ. The CDR3: CASSLGQSGTGELFF. The CDR3 nucleotides are TGCGCCAGCAGCTTAGGGCAGAGTGGCACCGGGGAGCTGTTTTTT.

The chain links TRBV4-1 to TRBJ1-1; D is unclear. The CDR3 sequence is 16 residues long. Trimming left V 0 bases short and J 5 bases short, with 16 bases between. Germline values: CDR1 MGHRA, CDR2 YSYEKL. The CDR3 loop is CASSQEHREVGTEAFF. The DNA of the CDR3 is TGCGCCAGCAGCCAAGAACACCGTGAGGTCGGGACTGAAGCTTTCTTT.

The CDR3 sequence is CASSEWGTNQPQHF. The DNA of the CDR3 is TGTGCCAGCAGTGAATGGGGGACCAATCAGCCCCAGCATTTT. The chain uses TRBV2 and TRBJ1-5; the D gene is possibly TRBD1 (5 bases). Germline CDR1 and CDR2: SNHLY and FYNNEI. With 2 bases removed from V and 3 bases from J, the gap between germline ends came to 8 bases. CDR3 length: 14 amino acids. The variable domain in full, completed from reference TRBV2 and TRBJ1-5, reads EPEVTQTPSHQVTQMGQEVILRCVPISNHLYFYWYRQILGQKVEFLVSFYNNEISEKSEIFDDQFSVERPDGSNFTLKIRSTKLEDSAMYFCASSEWGTNQPQHFGDGTRLSIL.

This chain links TRBV11-3 with TRBJ2-2, with D perhaps matching TRBD1 (5 bases). From germline, CDR1 is SGHNT and CDR2 YENEEA. Trimming cost V 6 bases and J 2 bases, with 7 bases left between them. This CDR3 comprises 13 residues. The CDR3 DNA follows: TGTGCCAGCAGGGGGCCAAACACCGGGGAGCTGTTTTTT. As protein: CASRGPNTGELFF.

This chain joins TRBV28 and TRBJ1-3; D possibly corresponds to TRBD1 (6 bases). V was trimmed by 6 bases and J by 0 bases, leaving 9 bases between them. The CDR3 runs to 14 residues. The germline CDR1 and CDR2 sequences are MDHEN and SYDVKM. This CDR3 is CASRPRGSGNTIYF. CDR3 in DNA: TGTGCCAGCAGACCCAGGGGCTCTGGAAACACCATATATTTT.

V and J are TRBV7-2 and TRBJ1-2; possible D gene TRBD1, 6 bases. V lost 1 base, J lost 6 bases, and 12 bases lay in between. Germline CDR1 reads SGHTA; CDR2 reads FQGNSA. The CDR3 spans 14 residues. Here the CDR3 DNA reads TGTGCCAGCAGCTTAGTAGCAGGGGTCAATGGCTACACCTTC. Translated: CASSLVAGVNGYTF. Together with reference TRBV7-2 and TRBJ1-2, the CDR3 gives the full variable domain: GAGVSQSPSNKVTEKGKDVELRCDPISGHTALYWYRQSLGQGLEFLIYFQGNSAPDKSGLPSDRFSAERTGGSVSTLTIQRTQQEDSAVYLCASSLVAGVNGYTFGSGTRLTVV.

The J gene is TRBJ1-1, the V gene TRBV10-3; no definite D call. The CDR3 has 14 amino acids. The germline V gene encodes CDR1 ENHRY and CDR2 SYGVKD. V was clipped by 4 bases and J by 4 bases, with 13 bases between them. CDR3 residues: CAISVKESGTEAFF. In nucleotides, the CDR3 is TGTGCCATCAGTGTAAAGGAGTCGGGCACTGAAGCTTTCTTT.

This chain joins TRBV7-2 and TRBJ2-7; tentative D call: TRBD1 (5 bases). V shed 5 bases and J shed 3 bases, with 11 bases lying between them. This CDR3 is 13 amino acids long. Germline loops: CDR1 SGHTA, CDR2 FQGNSA. The CDR3 sequence is CASSRETVYEQYF. DNA for the CDR3: TGTGCCAGCAGCCGAGAGACAGTCTACGAGCAGTACTTC.

The chain links TRBV4-2 to TRBJ2-5; a weak D match, TRBD1 (5 bases). Between the trimmed V and J ends, which lost 0 bases and 3 bases, there was a span of 11 bases. The germline V gene encodes CDR1 LGHNA and CDR2 YNFKEQ. The CDR3 sequence is 15 residues long. The CDR3 loop is CASSQEGQGKETQYF. In DNA form, the CDR3 reads TGTGCCAGCAGCCAAGAAGGTCAGGGAAAAGAGACCCAGTACTTC.

The chain has TRBV28 and TRBJ1-6, with 9 positions matching TRBD1. With V trimmed by 6 bases and J by 7 bases, 4 bases remained unmatched. This CDR3 region has 14 residues. Per germline, CDR1 MDHEN and CDR2 SYDVKM. CDR3 protein: CASSPGQGNSPLHF. The CDR3 DNA follows: TGTGCCAGCAGCCCCGGACAGGGGAATTCACCCCTCCACTTT. Complete variable domain (other parts from reference TRBV28 and TRBJ1-6): DVKVTQSSRYLVKRTGEKVFLECVQDMDHENMFWYRQDPGLGLRLIYFSYDVKMKEKGDIPEGYSVSREKKERFSLILESASTNQTSMYLCASSPGQGNSPLHFGNGTRLTVT.

The rearrangement joins TRBV27 to TRBJ2-5; a possible D gene is TRBD1 (5 bases). V was clipped by 6 bases and J by 4 bases, with 9 bases between them. This CDR3 has 12 amino acids. In germline, CDR1 is MNHEY, CDR2 SMNVEV (reference sequence). In DNA, the CDR3 is TGTGCCAGCAGGGGGCTTTCAGAGACCCAGTACTTC. Translated: CASRGLSETQYF.

This sequence joins TRBV4-1 and TRBJ2-3, with 14 nucleotides matching TRBD2. J was trimmed by 0 bases and V by 3 bases; bases with no gene match: 5. The CDR3 runs to 18 residues. Germline CDR1 and CDR2: MGHRA and YSYEKL. CDR3 sequence: CASSQTSGGASSTDTQYF. The CDR3 DNA is TGCGCCAGCAGCCAGACTAGCGGGGGGGCGTCTAGCACAGATACGCAGTATTTT.

The V gene is TRBV28, the J gene TRBJ1-5, with TRBD1 identical over 9 bases. Germline-derived CDR1 and CDR2 are MDHEN and SYDVKM. This CDR3 region has 17 residues. V shed 3 bases and J 0 bases; nucleotides not matched to a gene: 6. CDR3 coding DNA: TGTGCCAGCAGTTTGCTGACAGGGGGATATAGCAATCAGCCCCAGCATTTT. Translation: CASSLLTGGYSNQPQHF.

The genes are TRBV7-6 and TRBJ2-2, with a possible D match to TRBD1 (5 bases). The ends were cut back, 1 base at V and 0 bases at J, with 9 bases in the middle. The CDR3 has 16 amino acids. In germline, CDR1 is SGHVS, CDR2 FNYEAQ. CDR3: CASSLEPGPNTGELFF. The CDR3 nucleotides are TGTGCCAGCAGCTTAGAACCAGGGCCGAACACCGGGGAGCTGTTTTTT.

The chain has TRBV5-6 and TRBJ1-4; 7 positions agree with TRBD1. The V gene end was trimmed by 3 bases and the J gene end by 5 bases; junction bases not matched to a gene: 7. This CDR3 is built from 15 residues. Per germline, CDR1 SGHDT and CDR2 YYEEEE. The CDR3 sequence is CASSSLQGLNEKLFF. CDR3 nucleotide sequence: TGTGCCAGCAGCTCACTACAGGGGCTAAATGAAAAACTGTTTTTT.

The V gene is TRBV6-1, the J gene TRBJ1-1; no firm D call. Germline V CDR1 and CDR2: MNHNS, SASEGT. This CDR3 is built from 17 residues. Trimming left V 2 bases short and J 4 bases short, with 20 bases between. CDR3 sequence (DNA): TGTGCCAGCAGTGAACGGGCAGGCTTACTTCGGGTCACTGAAGCTTTCTTT. Its protein product is CASSERAGLLRVTEAFF.

The genes are TRBV5-1 and TRBJ1-4; D might be TRBD1 (6 bases). V was cut by 0 bases and J by 7 bases, with 10 bases left in between. Germline V gives CDR1 SGHRS, CDR2 YFSETQ. The CDR3 covers 14 residues. This CDR3 is CASSLVGAGEKLFF. CDR3 in DNA: TGCGCCAGCAGCTTGGTGGGGGCTGGTGAAAAACTGTTTTTT. Together with reference TRBV5-1 and TRBJ1-4, the CDR3 gives the full variable domain: KAGVTQTPRYLIKTRGQQVTLSCSPISGHRSVSWYQQTPGQGLQFLFEYFSETQRNKGNFPGRFSGRQFSNSRSEMNVSTLELGDSALYLCASSLVGAGEKLFFGSGTQLSVL.

Comment on this clone: Other nucleotide sequences from this sample produce the same CDR3. This sequence joins TRBV9 and TRBJ1-2; D call uncertain. Germline CDR1 is SGDLS and CDR2 is YYNGEE. The CDR3 runs to 12 residues. Trimming took off 0 bases at V and 5 bases at J, with 5 bases between the two ends. In DNA, the CDR3 is TGTGCCAGCAGCGTAGGAGGTTATGGCTACACCTTC. Residues: CASSVGGYGYTF.

About this clone: Distinct nucleotide sequences in the sample also encode this CDR3. V is TRBV27 and J is TRBJ2-1; D remains unclear. Looked up from germline, CDR1 is MNHEY and CDR2 is SMNVEV (reference sequence). V was pared by 0 bases and J by 3 bases, with 3 bases between. This CDR3 contains 13 residues. Here the CDR3 DNA reads TGTGCCAGCAGTTTATCGAGCTACAATGAGCAGTTCTTC. This codes for CASSLSSYNEQFF.

The V call is TRBV7-3, the J call TRBJ1-4; D unclear. V dropped 5 bases and J dropped 0 bases, with 10 bases sitting between them. Germline CDR1 is SGHTA and CDR2 is FQGTGA. This CDR3 region has 15 residues. Here the CDR3 reads CASSPGLATNEKLFF. Written as DNA, the CDR3 is TGTGCCAGCAGCCCGGGCCTGGCAACTAATGAAAAACTGTTTTTT.

The chain links TRBV2 to TRBJ2-6; D gene ambiguous. Per germline, CDR1 SNHLY and CDR2 FYNNEI. This CDR3 has 13 residues. The V and J ends lost 9 bases and 3 bases respectively, with 9 bases between them. The CDR3 here is CASRPFGANVLTF. The CDR3 nucleotides are TGTGCCAGTAGACCCTTTGGGGCCAACGTCCTGACTTTC.

The J gene is TRBJ2-7, the V gene TRBV5-4, with D possibly matching TRBD1 (6 bases). The V gene lost 2 bases and the J gene lost 3 bases, with 9 bases spanning the gap. The CDR3 totals 13 residues. Germline values: CDR1 SGHNT, CDR2 YYREEE (reference sequence). CDR3: CASSLGTNYEQYF. Written as DNA, the CDR3 is TGTGCCAGCAGCTTAGGGACAAACTACGAGCAGTACTTC.

The chain joins TRBV10-3 to TRBJ1-1, with D perhaps TRBD1 (6 bases). CDR1 and CDR2 from the germline V gene are ENHRY and SYGVKD. The CDR3 is 14 amino acids. Between the trimmed V and J ends, which lost 8 bases and 4 bases, there was a span of 17 bases. The CDR3 DNA follows: TGTGCCATCCAGAAGGAGGGGGTGTCCACTGAAGCTTTCTTT. Its protein is CAIQKEGVSTEAFF.